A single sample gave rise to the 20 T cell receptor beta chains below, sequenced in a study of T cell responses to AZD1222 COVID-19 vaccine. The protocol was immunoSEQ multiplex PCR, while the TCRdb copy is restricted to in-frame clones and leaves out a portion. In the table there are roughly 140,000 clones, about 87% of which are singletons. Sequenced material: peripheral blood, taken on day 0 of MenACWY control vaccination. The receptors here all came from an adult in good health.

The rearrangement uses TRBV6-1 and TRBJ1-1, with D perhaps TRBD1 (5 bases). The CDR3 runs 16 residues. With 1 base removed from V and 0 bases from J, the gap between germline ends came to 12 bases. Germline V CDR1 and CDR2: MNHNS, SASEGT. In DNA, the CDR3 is TGTGCCAGCAGTGAAGGGACTTGGGGCATGAACACTGAAGCTTTCTTT. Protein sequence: CASSEGTWGMNTEAFF.

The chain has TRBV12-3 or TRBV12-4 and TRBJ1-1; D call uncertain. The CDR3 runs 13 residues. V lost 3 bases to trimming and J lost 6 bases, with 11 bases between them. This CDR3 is CASSLGQSAEAFF. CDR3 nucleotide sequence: TGTGCCAGCAGTTTGGGTCAATCCGCTGAAGCTTTCTTT.

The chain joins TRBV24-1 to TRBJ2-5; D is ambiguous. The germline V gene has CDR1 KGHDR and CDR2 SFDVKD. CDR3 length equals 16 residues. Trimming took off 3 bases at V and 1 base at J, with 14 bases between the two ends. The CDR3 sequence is CATSDPTTDLQETQYF. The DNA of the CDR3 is TGTGCCACCAGTGATCCTACAACCGATCTCCAAGAGACCCAGTACTTC.

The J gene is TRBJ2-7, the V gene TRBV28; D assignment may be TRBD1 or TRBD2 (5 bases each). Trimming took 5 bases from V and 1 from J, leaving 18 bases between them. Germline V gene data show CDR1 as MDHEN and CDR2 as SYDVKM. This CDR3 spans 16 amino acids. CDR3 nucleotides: TGTGCCAGCAGTGATCCGGGACGCCAAAATTCCTACGAGCAGTACTTC. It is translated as CASSDPGRQNSYEQYF.

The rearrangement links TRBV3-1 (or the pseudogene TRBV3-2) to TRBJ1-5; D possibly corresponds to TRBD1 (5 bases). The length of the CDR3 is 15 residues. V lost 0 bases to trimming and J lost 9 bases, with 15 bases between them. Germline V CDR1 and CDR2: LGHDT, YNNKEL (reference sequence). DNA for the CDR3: TGTGCCAGCAGCCAAGATGGGGCACTTCCACGGCCCCAGCATTTT. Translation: CASSQDGALPRPQHF.

The CDR3 DNA reads TGTGCCACCGCCCGGGATACTGAAGCTTTCTTT. Translated, it gives CATARDTEAFF. The rearrangement joins TRBV15 to TRBJ1-1; no clear D gene. The length of the CDR3 is 11 residues. Trimming took off 8 bases at V and 5 bases at J, with 9 bases between the two ends. CDR1 is LNHNV and CDR2 is YYDKDF in the germline V gene (reference sequence).

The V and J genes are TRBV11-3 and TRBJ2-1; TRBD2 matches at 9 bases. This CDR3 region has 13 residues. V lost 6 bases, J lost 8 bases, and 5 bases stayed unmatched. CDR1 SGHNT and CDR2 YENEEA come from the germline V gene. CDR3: CASSGGGRDEQFF. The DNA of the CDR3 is TGTGCCAGCAGTGGAGGCGGGAGGGATGAGCAGTTCTTC.

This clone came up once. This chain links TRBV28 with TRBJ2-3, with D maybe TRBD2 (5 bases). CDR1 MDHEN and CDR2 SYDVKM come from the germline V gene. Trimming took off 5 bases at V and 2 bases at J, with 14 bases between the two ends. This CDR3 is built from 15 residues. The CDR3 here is CASSVSSADTDTQYF. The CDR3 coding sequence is TGTGCCAGCAGTGTGAGTAGCGCGGACACAGATACGCAGTATTTT.

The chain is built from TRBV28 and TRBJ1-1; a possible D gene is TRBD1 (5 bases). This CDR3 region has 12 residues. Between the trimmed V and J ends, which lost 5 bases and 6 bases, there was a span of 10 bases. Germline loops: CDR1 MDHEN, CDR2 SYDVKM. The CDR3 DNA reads TGTGCCAGCAGTATGGGGGTTCCTGAAGCTTTCTTT. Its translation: CASSMGVPEAFF.

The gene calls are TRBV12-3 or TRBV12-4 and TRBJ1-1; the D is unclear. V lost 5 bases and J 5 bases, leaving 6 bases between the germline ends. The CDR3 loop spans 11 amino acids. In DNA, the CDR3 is TGTGCCAGCAGTCTTTATACTGAAGCTTTCTTT. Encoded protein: CASSLYTEAFF.

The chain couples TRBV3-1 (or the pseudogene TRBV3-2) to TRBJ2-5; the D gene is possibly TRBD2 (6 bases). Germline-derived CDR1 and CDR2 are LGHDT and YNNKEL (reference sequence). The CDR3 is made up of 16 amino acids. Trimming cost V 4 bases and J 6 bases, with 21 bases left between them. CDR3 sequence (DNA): TGTGCCAGCAGCCGTGGCGGGGAGGTCGTGGGAAAGACCCAGTACTTC. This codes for CASSRGGEVVGKTQYF.

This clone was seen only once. The CDR3 DNA is TGCGCCAGCAGCCAACAAGAAGCGTATTCACCCCTCCACTTT. Translation gives CASSQQEAYSPLHF. The chain has TRBV4-3 and TRBJ1-6; D unresolved. This CDR3 region has 14 residues. The germline V and J ends were trimmed by 2 bases and 8 bases, with 10 bases remaining between them. Germline assignment: CDR1 LGHNA and CDR2 YSLEER.

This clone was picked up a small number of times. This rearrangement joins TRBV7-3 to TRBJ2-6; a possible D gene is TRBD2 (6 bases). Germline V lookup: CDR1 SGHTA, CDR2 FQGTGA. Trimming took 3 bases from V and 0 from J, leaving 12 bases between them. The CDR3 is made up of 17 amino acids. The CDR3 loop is CASSLGGGTSGANVLTF. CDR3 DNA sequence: TGTGCCAGCAGCTTGGGGGGAGGTACCTCTGGGGCCAACGTCCTGACTTTC.

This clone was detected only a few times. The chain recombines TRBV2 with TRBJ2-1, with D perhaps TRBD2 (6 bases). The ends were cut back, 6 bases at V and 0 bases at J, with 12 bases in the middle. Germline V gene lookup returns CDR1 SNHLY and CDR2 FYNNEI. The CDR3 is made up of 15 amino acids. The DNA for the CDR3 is TGTGCCAGCAGAGGGACTCAGAGCTCCTACAATGAGCAGTTCTTC. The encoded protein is CASRGTQSSYNEQFF.

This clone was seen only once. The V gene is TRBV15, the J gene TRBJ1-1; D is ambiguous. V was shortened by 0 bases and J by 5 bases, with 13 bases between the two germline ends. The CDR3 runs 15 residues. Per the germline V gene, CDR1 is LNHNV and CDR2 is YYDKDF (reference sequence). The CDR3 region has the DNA TGTGCCACCAGCAGAGATCCCGCAGGTTGGACTGAAGCTTTCTTT. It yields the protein CATSRDPAGWTEAFF.

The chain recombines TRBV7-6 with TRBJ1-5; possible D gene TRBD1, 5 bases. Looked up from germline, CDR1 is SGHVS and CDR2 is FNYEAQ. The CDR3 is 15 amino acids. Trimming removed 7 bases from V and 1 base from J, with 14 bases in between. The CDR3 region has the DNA TGTGCCAGCACCCACCCCGAGGGGAGCAATCAGCCCCAGCATTTT. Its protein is CASTHPEGSNQPQHF.

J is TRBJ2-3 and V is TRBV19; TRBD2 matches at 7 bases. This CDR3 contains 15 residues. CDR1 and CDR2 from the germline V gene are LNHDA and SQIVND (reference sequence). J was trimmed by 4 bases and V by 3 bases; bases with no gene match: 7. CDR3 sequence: CASSITTGGADTQYF. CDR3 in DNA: TGTGCCAGTAGTATTACGACGGGAGGCGCAGATACGCAGTATTTT.

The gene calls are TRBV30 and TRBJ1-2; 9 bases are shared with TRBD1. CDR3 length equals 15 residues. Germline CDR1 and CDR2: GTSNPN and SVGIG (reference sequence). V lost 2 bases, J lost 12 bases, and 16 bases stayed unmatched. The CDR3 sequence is CAWSRHPGQGGDDTF. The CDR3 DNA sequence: TGTGCCTGGAGTAGACATCCGGGACAGGGAGGGGATGACACCTTC. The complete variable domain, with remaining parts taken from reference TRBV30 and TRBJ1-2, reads SQTIHQWPATLVQPVGSPLSLECTVEGTSNPNLYWYRQAAGRGLQLLFYSVGIGQISSEVPQNLSASRPQDRQFILSSKKLLLSDSGFYLCAWSRHPGQGGDDTFGSGTRLTVV.

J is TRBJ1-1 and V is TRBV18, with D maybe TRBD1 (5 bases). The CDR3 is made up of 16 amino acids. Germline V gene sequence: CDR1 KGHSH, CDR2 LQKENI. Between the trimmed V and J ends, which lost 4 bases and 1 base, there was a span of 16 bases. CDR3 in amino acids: CASSQDRDARNTEAFF. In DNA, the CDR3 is TGTGCCAGCTCACAAGATCGGGACGCCAGGAACACTGAAGCTTTCTTT.

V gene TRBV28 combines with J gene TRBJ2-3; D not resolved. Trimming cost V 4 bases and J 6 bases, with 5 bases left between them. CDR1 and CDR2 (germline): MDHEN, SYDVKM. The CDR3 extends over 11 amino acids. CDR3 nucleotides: TGTGCCAGCAGTTCTAAGGATACGCAGTATTTT. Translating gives CASSSKDTQYF.